This TCR beta chain comes out of a study of early T cells in non-severe SARS-CoV-2 infection. In the study overall: Chains were not paired, and sequencing was done on bulk RNA from unsorted whole blood.

This clonotype was observed many times. The antigen is unknown. Trimming left V 1 base short and J 6 bases short, with 9 bases between. The CDR3 is made up of 14 amino acids. Germline loops: CDR1 SNHLY, CDR2 FYNNEI. Whole-study findings and limits: Matching against VDJdb likely underestimated virus-specific expansions, favoring anti-spike CD8.

One entry per CDR3 protein, called by TCRdb with MiXCR from the 5' RACE reads. The sample lists under 100,000 distinct CDR3 sequences, roughly 13% occurring once. The sample consisted of whole blood. The receptor's source is an adult who was a healthcare worker with PCR-confirmed SARS-CoV-2 infection or an uninfected control (not recorded which). This chain connects TRBV2 to TRBJ1-4; no clear D gene. This CDR3 is CASSEVRNYEKLFF. In DNA form, the CDR3 reads TGTGCCAGCAGTGAAGTCAGGAACTATGAAAAACTGTTTTTT.